This T cell receptor beta chain was captured by sequencing in a study of CD8+ T cells in alopecia areata. Indicated treatment: oral pan-JAK inhibitor, 5-10 mg twice daily. Germline V lookup: CDR1 SGHRS, CDR2 YFSETQ. The CDR3 loop spans 15 amino acids. Trimming took 7 bases from V and 0 from J, leaving 16 bases between them. Reverse transcribed after extraction, RNA yielded cDNA as the sequencing template. Measured with immunoSEQ multiplex PCR; TCRdb has only the in-frame clones, and not every one. This table has around 120,000 clones, under 65% appearing once. The genes are TRBV5-1 and TRBJ2-5, with D maybe TRBD2 (6 bases). This specimen was CD4+ T cells sorted from blood, taken at week 4, from a patient treated with tofacitinib. This clonotype was sampled from a human donor with alopecia areata. For the CDR3, the DNA is TGCGCCAGCGGATTGGGACTCTTGTACCAAGAGACCCAGTACTTC. Its protein product is CASGLGLLYQETQYF.